The table lists the clone carrying this T cell receptor beta chain with a few counts. The sample originates from a study of blood T cells in healthy people across ages. The CDR3 runs to 13 residues. Trimming took off 5 bases at V and 1 base at J, with 6 bases between the two ends. Germline CDR1 MDHEN, CDR2 SYDVKM. Primed by a sample-barcoded 5' primer and a J-beta primer mix, a second PCR proceeded for roughly 6 to 12 cycles. TCRdb reprocessed the 5' RACE reads with MiXCR, giving one entry per CDR3 protein. Here the sample spans some 760,000 distinct CDR3 sequences, 25% being singletons. This sample also belongs to another study, concerning T cells of mothers and their children. As that report states: In related and unrelated pairs alike, thymic selection shapes TCR recombination output, with inherited differences minor.

This TCR derives from a boy aged 5 to 17 in good health. The sample consisted of blood. This chain uses TRBV28 with TRBJ2-1; D is unclear. The CDR3 DNA reads as TGTGCCAGCAGTACTGTTTCCTACAATGAGCAGTTCTTC. As protein: CASSTVSYNEQFF. Variable domain in full (rest from reference TRBV28 and TRBJ2-1): DVKVTQSSRYLVKRTGEKVFLECVQDMDHENMFWYRQDPGLGLRLIYFSYDVKMKEKGDIPEGYSVSREKKERFSLILESASTNQTSMYLCASSTVSYNEQFFGPGTRLTVL.